This is a list of T cell receptor beta chains from one sample in a study of OX40 agonist ivuxolimab in advanced cancers. Profiled with immunoSEQ multiplex PCR; TCRdb holds only in-frame clones, not every one. This sample has around 38,000 clones; roughly four fifths occur once, and the top ten carry around 20%. The input for sequencing was CD4+ or CD8+ T cells sorted from blood, taken in a trial of the OX40 agonist ivuxolimab. The receptor source for this set is an adult with an advanced solid tumor such as melanoma, head and neck, liver or kidney cancer. Both conserved end residues are part of each CDR3. The order of the fields is V gene, clone size, J gene, D gene, CDR3 DNA, CDR3 protein. The D gene is left open where the match is weak. The size entry is marked missing in some rows and otherwise reads once, few, many or a size class.

v_gene: TRBV18; abundance: NA; j_gene: TRBJ2-1; d_gene: TRBD2; CDR3nt: TGTGCCAGCTCACCGCAACTAGCGGGAAATAGGGGCTACAATGAGCAGTTCTTC; CDR3aa: CASSPQLAGNRGYNEQFF
v_gene: TRBV9; abundance: NA; j_gene: TRBJ2-5; d_gene: NA; CDR3nt: TGTGCCAGCAGCTCAATGGGGACCTCAATGGCCCAGTACTTC; CDR3aa: CASSSMGTSMAQYF
v_gene: TRBV10-3; abundance: NA; j_gene: TRBJ1-2; d_gene: NA; CDR3nt: TGTGCCATCAGTGAGTCTACAGATCCCAACTATGGCTACACCTTC; CDR3aa: CAISESTDPNYGYTF
v_gene: TRBV5-1; abundance: once; j_gene: TRBJ2-3; d_gene: NA; CDR3nt: TGCGCCAGCAGTCCATTGGACACAGATACGCAGTATTTT; CDR3aa: CASSPLDTDTQYF
v_gene: TRBV30; abundance: once; j_gene: TRBJ1-5; d_gene: TRBD1; CDR3nt: TGTGCCTGGAGCCAAGGGACAGCCAGGCAGCCCCAGCATTTT; CDR3aa: CAWSQGTARQPQHF
v_gene: TRBV6-5; abundance: NA; j_gene: TRBJ2-3; d_gene: NA; CDR3nt: TGTGCCAGCAGTTACTCTAGCACAGATACGCAGTATTTT; CDR3aa: CASSYSSTDTQYF
v_gene: TRBV5-1; abundance: once; j_gene: TRBJ1-1; d_gene: NA; CDR3nt: TGCGCCAGCAGCTTAGTTTTTAGGGGGGGGGCTGAAGCTTTCTTT; CDR3aa: CASSLVFRGGAEAFF
v_gene: TRBV29-1; abundance: NA; j_gene: TRBJ2-1; d_gene: NA; CDR3nt: TGCAGCGTCGAAGCTGCGGGCCTCTACAATGAGCAGTTCTTC; CDR3aa: CSVEAAGLYNEQFF
v_gene: TRBV5-6; abundance: NA; j_gene: TRBJ1-2; d_gene: NA; CDR3nt: TGTGCCAGCAGCTTGGAGAGGGTAAGCGGCTACACCTTC; CDR3aa: CASSLERVSGYTF
v_gene: TRBV7-2; abundance: NA; j_gene: TRBJ1-2; d_gene: NA; CDR3nt: TGTGCCAGCAGCTTAGAGCAGGGGAATATCTATGGCTACACCTTC; CDR3aa: CASSLEQGNIYGYTF
v_gene: TRBV28; abundance: NA; j_gene: TRBJ1-2; d_gene: NA; CDR3nt: TGTGCCAGCAGTTTTCCCGGAGGGGGCTACACCTTC; CDR3aa: CASSFPGGGYTF
v_gene: TRBV9; abundance: NA; j_gene: TRBJ2-3; d_gene: TRBD1; CDR3nt: TGTGCCAGCAGCGTAGGACGGACAGGGGGCAGCACAGATACGCAGTATTTT; CDR3aa: CASSVGRTGGSTDTQYF
v_gene: TRBV7-3; abundance: NA; j_gene: TRBJ1-1; d_gene: NA; CDR3nt: TGTGCCAGCAGTACGGACAGCCTTGAAGCTTTCTTT; CDR3aa: CASSTDSLEAFF
v_gene: TRBV5-1; abundance: NA; j_gene: TRBJ2-5; d_gene: TRBD2; CDR3nt: TGCGCCAGCAGCTTGGGGTCTAGCGGGGCAGAGACCCAGTACTTC; CDR3aa: CASSLGSSGAETQYF
v_gene: TRBV5-1; abundance: NA; j_gene: TRBJ1-2; d_gene: TRBD1; CDR3nt: TGCGCCAGCAGCTTTGAGACAGGGTGGGATGGCTACACCTTC; CDR3aa: CASSFETGWDGYTF
v_gene: TRBV6-1; abundance: NA; j_gene: TRBJ1-1; d_gene: NA; CDR3nt: TGTGCCAGCAGTTTACAGGGAAGGGGAAAAGCTTTCTTT; CDR3aa: CASSLQGRGKAFF
v_gene: TRBV6-5; abundance: NA; j_gene: TRBJ1-2; d_gene: TRBD1; CDR3nt: TGTGCCAGCAGTTTTACCGGACAGGGTGCCTATGGCTACACCTTC; CDR3aa: CASSFTGQGAYGYTF
v_gene: TRBV4-2; abundance: once; j_gene: TRBJ2-7; d_gene: NA; CDR3nt: TGTGCCAGCAGCCCGGGGTGGGGGGTCTACGAGCAGTACTTC; CDR3aa: CASSPGWGVYEQYF
v_gene: TRBV28; abundance: NA; j_gene: TRBJ1-4; d_gene: TRBD1; CDR3nt: TGTGCCAGCAGTACCCAACAGGGGGCGGGAGAAAAACTGTTTTTT; CDR3aa: CASSTQQGAGEKLFF
v_gene: TRBV6-5; abundance: NA; j_gene: TRBJ1-2; d_gene: NA; CDR3nt: TGTGCCAGCAGGAGGAGGGGAAACTATGGCTACACCTTC; CDR3aa: CASRRRGNYGYTF
v_gene: TRBV7-9; abundance: NA; j_gene: TRBJ1-4; d_gene: NA; CDR3nt: TGTGCCAGCAGCCGGGGAGATGCAACTAATGAAAAACTGTTTTTT; CDR3aa: CASSRGDATNEKLFF
v_gene: TRBV6-1; abundance: NA; j_gene: TRBJ2-7; d_gene: TRBD1; CDR3nt: TGTGCCAGCAGTGAAGGCGAGACAGGGGTCTACGAGCAGTACTTC; CDR3aa: CASSEGETGVYEQYF
v_gene: TRBV6-4; abundance: NA; j_gene: TRBJ2-2; d_gene: TRBD2; CDR3nt: TGTGCCAGCTCCCGGACTAGCGGGAGCACCGGGGAGCTGTTTTTT; CDR3aa: CASSRTSGSTGELFF
v_gene: TRBV15; abundance: NA; j_gene: TRBJ2-7; d_gene: TRBD2; CDR3nt: TGTGCCACCAGCAGAGATATAACTAGCGGTTACGAGCAGTACTTC; CDR3aa: CATSRDITSGYEQYF
v_gene: TRBV4-2; abundance: NA; j_gene: TRBJ1-2; d_gene: NA; CDR3nt: TGTGCCAGCAGCCAAGGGACAGTCTATGGCTACACCTTC; CDR3aa: CASSQGTVYGYTF
v_gene: TRBV4-1; abundance: NA; j_gene: TRBJ2-3; d_gene: NA; CDR3nt: TGCGCCAGCAGCCAAGGGGAGGCAGATACGCAGTATTTT; CDR3aa: CASSQGEADTQYF
v_gene: TRBV10-3; abundance: NA; j_gene: TRBJ2-3; d_gene: NA; CDR3nt: TGTGCCATCAGTGTTTTAGCGGACACAGATACGCAGTATTTT; CDR3aa: CAISVLADTDTQYF
v_gene: TRBV6-5; abundance: NA; j_gene: TRBJ1-1; d_gene: NA; CDR3nt: TGTGCCAGCAGTTACTCGGCCGCGGGGTCCACTGAAGCTTTCTTT; CDR3aa: CASSYSAAGSTEAFF
v_gene: TRBV4-1; abundance: NA; j_gene: TRBJ1-5; d_gene: NA; CDR3nt: TGCGCCAGCAGCCAAGATCGGCAGGGGAGACAGCCCCAGCATTTT; CDR3aa: CASSQDRQGRQPQHF
v_gene: TRBV11-2; abundance: NA; j_gene: TRBJ1-4; d_gene: NA; CDR3nt: TGTGCCAGCAGCCGGGGGGGCCTGTATAATGAAAAACTGTTTTTT; CDR3aa: CASSRGGLYNEKLFF
v_gene: TRBV7-2; abundance: NA; j_gene: TRBJ2-3; d_gene: NA; CDR3nt: TGTGCCAGCAGCTTGCCCTTGTTAGATACGCAGTATTTT; CDR3aa: CASSLPLLDTQYF
v_gene: TRBV19; abundance: few; j_gene: TRBJ2-7; d_gene: NA; CDR3nt: TGTGCCAGTAGTATGGGGAGTGAGCAGTACTTC; CDR3aa: CASSMGSEQYF
v_gene: TRBV6-1; abundance: NA; j_gene: TRBJ2-3; d_gene: TRBD2; CDR3nt: TGTGCCAGCAGTGATAGCGGGGGGGCCTGGGATACGCAGTATTTT; CDR3aa: CASSDSGGAWDTQYF
v_gene: TRBV5-1; abundance: NA; j_gene: TRBJ1-6; d_gene: TRBD1; CDR3nt: TGCGCCAGCAGCGTAACAGGGGGCTATAATTCACCCCTCCACTTT; CDR3aa: CASSVTGGYNSPLHF
v_gene: TRBV27; abundance: NA; j_gene: TRBJ1-1; d_gene: TRBD1; CDR3nt: TGTGCCAGCAGTTTACCCCATCCCGACAGGGGCTATGGGGACACTGAAGCTTTCTTT; CDR3aa: CASSLPHPDRGYGDTEAFF
v_gene: TRBV7-3; abundance: NA; j_gene: TRBJ1-1; d_gene: NA; CDR3nt: TGTGCCAGCAGCTTAGGCAGGGGTGGCACTGAAGCTTTCTTT; CDR3aa: CASSLGRGGTEAFF
v_gene: TRBV27; abundance: once; j_gene: TRBJ2-1; d_gene: NA; CDR3nt: TGTGCCAGCAGTTTGGGAGTGGGTGGGCAGTTCTTC; CDR3aa: CASSLGVGGQFF
v_gene: TRBV10-2; abundance: once; j_gene: TRBJ2-7; d_gene: NA; CDR3nt: TGCGCCAGCTCCCAGCGCTACGAGCAGTACTTC; CDR3aa: CASSQRYEQYF
v_gene: TRBV18; abundance: NA; j_gene: TRBJ1-5; d_gene: NA; CDR3nt: TGTGCCAGCTCACCGTGGGAGATACAGGGAATCAGTCAGCCCCAGCATTTT; CDR3aa: CASSPWEIQGISQPQHF
v_gene: TRBV5-4; abundance: NA; j_gene: TRBJ1-5; d_gene: NA; CDR3nt: TGTGCCAGCAGCCTGGGGACCAATCAGCCCCAGCATTTT; CDR3aa: CASSLGTNQPQHF
v_gene: TRBV7-2; abundance: NA; j_gene: TRBJ2-1; d_gene: TRBD2; CDR3nt: TGTGCCAGCAGCTCGGGGACTAGCGGGAGTGGGCAGTTCTTC; CDR3aa: CASSSGTSGSGQFF
v_gene: TRBV18; abundance: NA; j_gene: TRBJ1-2; d_gene: TRBD1; CDR3nt: TGTGCCAGCCATTCCGGGACAGGGGGCGCTGGGTATGGCTACACCTTC; CDR3aa: CASHSGTGGAGYGYTF
v_gene: TRBV28; abundance: NA; j_gene: TRBJ2-7; d_gene: TRBD2; CDR3nt: TGTGCCAGCAGGAGGACTAGCGGGAGAAACTACGAGCAGTACTTC; CDR3aa: CASRRTSGRNYEQYF
v_gene: TRBV7-9; abundance: NA; j_gene: TRBJ2-4; d_gene: TRBD1; CDR3nt: TGTGCCAGCAGCTTAGGACAGGGTAACATTCAGTACTTC; CDR3aa: CASSLGQGNIQYF
v_gene: TRBV27; abundance: NA; j_gene: TRBJ1-5; d_gene: NA; CDR3nt: TGTGCCAGCAGTTTTCAGGGCCATCAGCCCCAGCATTTT; CDR3aa: CASSFQGHQPQHF
v_gene: TRBV4-3; abundance: NA; j_gene: TRBJ2-3; d_gene: NA; CDR3nt: TGCGCCAGCAGCCAAGGGGGTACCACAGATACGCAGTATTTT; CDR3aa: CASSQGGTTDTQYF
v_gene: TRBV2; abundance: NA; j_gene: TRBJ1-4; d_gene: TRBD1; CDR3nt: TGTGCCACCAACAGGGGTAGTGAAAAACTGTTTTTT; CDR3aa: CATNRGSEKLFF
v_gene: TRBV7-2; abundance: NA; j_gene: TRBJ1-2; d_gene: NA; CDR3nt: TGTGCCAGCAGCCCTCAGCGGACCTCCTATGGCTACACCTTC; CDR3aa: CASSPQRTSYGYTF
v_gene: TRBV9; abundance: few; j_gene: TRBJ2-7; d_gene: TRBD2; CDR3nt: TGTGCCAGCAGCGTAGGACTAGCGGCATCCTACGAGCAGTACTTC; CDR3aa: CASSVGLAASYEQYF
v_gene: TRBV9; abundance: NA; j_gene: TRBJ2-7; d_gene: NA; CDR3nt: TGTGCCAGCAGCGAGAGGGGGACGGGATACGAGCAGTACTTC; CDR3aa: CASSERGTGYEQYF
v_gene: TRBV28; abundance: few; j_gene: TRBJ2-3; d_gene: TRBD1; CDR3nt: TGTGCCAGCAGTACCGCGGGACAGGGCAAAGATACGCAGTATTTT; CDR3aa: CASSTAGQGKDTQYF
v_gene: TRBV5-6; abundance: many; j_gene: TRBJ2-7; d_gene: TRBD2; CDR3nt: TGTGCCAGCGTCCCGACTAGCGCTCCTTTGGAGCAGTACTTC; CDR3aa: CASVPTSAPLEQYF
v_gene: TRBV6-5; abundance: NA; j_gene: TRBJ2-3; d_gene: TRBD1; CDR3nt: TGTGCCAGCAGTAAAGGACAGGGCACAGATACGCAGTATTTT; CDR3aa: CASSKGQGTDTQYF